This T cell receptor beta chain stems from a study of cytomegalovirus exposure and HLA in healthy donors. 13 Jbeta primers and 60 Vbeta primers were used for the PCR. Using immunoSEQ multiplex PCR, the repertoire was profiled, and TCRdb retains in-frame clones only, with some absent. Here the sample spans 100,000 to 150,000 clones, roughly 68% being singletons. The germline V and J ends were trimmed by 4 bases and 1 base, with 7 bases remaining between them. Germline loops: CDR1 SEHNR, CDR2 FQNEAQ (reference sequence). The CDR3 length is 13 residues. General study points: A later analysis showed that HLA-associated TCR beta chains had undergone more clonal expansion than equally common others.

Concerning this clone itself: Its antigen is currently unknown. Within the sample, other DNA sequences also encode this same CDR3.

The rearrangement uses TRBV7-9 and TRBJ1-1, with a weak D call TRBD1 (6 bases). The receptor was isolated from a woman between 45 and 60 years old in good health and CMV-seropositive. Sequencing was done on a sample of PBMCs. This chain's CDR3 is CASSSGQNTEAFF. The DNA of the CDR3 is TGTGCCAGCAGCTCGGGACAGAACACTGAAGCTTTCTTT.